This TCR beta chain was captured by sequencing in a study of early T cells in non-severe SARS-CoV-2 infection. TCRdb recomputed calls from the 5' RACE reads with MiXCR, one row per CDR3 protein. The table has roughly 110,000 distinct CDR3 sequences, 11% seen once. This sequence was found in an adult who was a healthcare worker with PCR-confirmed SARS-CoV-2 infection or an uninfected control (not recorded which). The sequencing sample was made of whole blood.

The CDR3 region is CATSDPRGVATGELFF. CDR3 DNA sequence: TGTGCCACCAGTGATCCCAGAGGGGTAGCCACCGGGGAGCTGTTTTTT. This rearrangement joins TRBV24-1 to TRBJ2-2, with D perhaps given as TRBD1 or TRBD2 (5 bases each). The length of the CDR3 is 16 residues. V was clipped by 3 bases and J by 4 bases, with 14 bases between them. CDR1 KGHDR and CDR2 SFDVKD come from the germline V gene.